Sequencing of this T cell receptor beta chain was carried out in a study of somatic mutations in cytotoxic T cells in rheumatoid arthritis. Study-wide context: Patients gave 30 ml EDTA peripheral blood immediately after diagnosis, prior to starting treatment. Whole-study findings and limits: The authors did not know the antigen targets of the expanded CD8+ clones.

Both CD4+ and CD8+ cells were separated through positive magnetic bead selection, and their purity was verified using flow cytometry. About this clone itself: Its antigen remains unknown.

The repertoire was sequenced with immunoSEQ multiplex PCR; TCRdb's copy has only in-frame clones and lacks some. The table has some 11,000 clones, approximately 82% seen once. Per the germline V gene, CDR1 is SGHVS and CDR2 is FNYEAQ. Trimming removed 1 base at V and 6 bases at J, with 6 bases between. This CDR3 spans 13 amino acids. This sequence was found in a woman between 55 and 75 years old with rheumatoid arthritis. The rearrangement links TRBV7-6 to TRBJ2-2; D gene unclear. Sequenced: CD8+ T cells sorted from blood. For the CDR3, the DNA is TGTGCCAGCAGCTTAGTTGAGCCCGGGGAGCTGTTTTTT. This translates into CASSLVEPGELFF.